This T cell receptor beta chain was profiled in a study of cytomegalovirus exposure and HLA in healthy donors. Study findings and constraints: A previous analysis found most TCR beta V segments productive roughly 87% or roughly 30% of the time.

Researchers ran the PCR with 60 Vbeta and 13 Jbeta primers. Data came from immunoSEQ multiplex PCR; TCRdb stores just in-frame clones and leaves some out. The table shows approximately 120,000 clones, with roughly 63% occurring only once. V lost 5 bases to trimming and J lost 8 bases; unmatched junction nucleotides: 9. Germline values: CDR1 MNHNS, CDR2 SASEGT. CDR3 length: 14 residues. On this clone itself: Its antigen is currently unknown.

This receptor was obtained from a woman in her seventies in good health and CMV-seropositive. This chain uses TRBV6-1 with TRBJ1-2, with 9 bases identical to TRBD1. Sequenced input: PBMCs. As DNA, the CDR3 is TGTGCCAGCAGTCGACCGGGACAGGGAGACGGCTACACCTTC. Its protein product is CASSRPGQGDGYTF.